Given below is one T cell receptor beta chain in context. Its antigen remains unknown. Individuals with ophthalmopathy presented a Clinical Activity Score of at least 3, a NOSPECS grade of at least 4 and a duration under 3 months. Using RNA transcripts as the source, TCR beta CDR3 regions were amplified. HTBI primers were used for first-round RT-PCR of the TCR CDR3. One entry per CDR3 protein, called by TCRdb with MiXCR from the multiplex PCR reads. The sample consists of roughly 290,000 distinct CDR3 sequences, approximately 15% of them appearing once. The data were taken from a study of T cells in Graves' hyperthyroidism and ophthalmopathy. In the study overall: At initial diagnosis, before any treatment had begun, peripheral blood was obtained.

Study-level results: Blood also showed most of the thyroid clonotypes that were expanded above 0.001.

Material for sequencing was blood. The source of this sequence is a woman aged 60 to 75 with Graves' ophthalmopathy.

CDR3 coding DNA: TGTGCCATCGCAGGTACCCAAGAGACCCAGTACTTC. This translates into CAIAGTQETQYF. V and J are TRBV10-3 and TRBJ2-5; no firm D call. CDR3 length: 12 amino acids. Germline loops: CDR1 ENHRY, CDR2 SYGVKD. V dropped 8 bases and J dropped 1 base, with 8 bases sitting between them.